One T cell receptor beta chain is described in this entry. Its antigen is unknown. Germline V gene data show CDR1 as LNHDA and CDR2 as SQIVND (reference sequence). The V and J ends lost 7 bases and 5 bases, in that order; junction bases with no gene match: 9. CDR3 length: 14 residues. The mixed lymphocyte reaction cells were held in coculture (37°C) for around six days. Responder PBMCs underwent CFSE labelling, stimulator PBMCs underwent Violet Dye labelling, and both were mixed at 1:1. This record comes from a study of siplizumab effects on memory and regulatory T cells. Whole-study findings and limits: Assignment to unstimulated subsets succeeded for only a minor fraction of the alloreactive clones.

Clones were read by immunoSEQ multiplex PCR, and TCRdb kept only the in-frame ones, dropping some. The data contain some 14,000 clones, less than 55% of them singletons. The sequence came from a human donor in good health; the cells came from an allogeneic mixed lymphocyte reaction. Some clones in this sample may be carry-over from other donors' samples. The genes are TRBV19 and TRBJ1-2; 8 bases are a match to TRBD1. What was sequenced was CFSE-low (dividing) CD4+ T cells sorted from an allogeneic mixed lymphocyte reaction. The CDR3 region has the DNA TGTGCCAGTACGACGGGCAGGGGGCAATATGGCTACACCTTC. Protein sequence: CASTTGRGQYGYTF.